Below, 21 T cell receptor beta chains from the same sample are listed, as sequenced in a study of beta chain features in type 1 diabetes. Since all of the isolated RNA was reverse transcribed, expressed TCRB transcripts were what got sequenced. Some clones are missing from TCRdb's copy, which holds only in-frame ones; the method was immunoSEQ multiplex PCR. The sample lists about 650,000 clones, under 15% occurring once. General observations from the study: There was a moderate but significant shortening of TCRB CDR3s in all four CD4+ subsets of Type 1 diabetes patients.

The antigens for these receptors are not known. The sequencing sample was made of naive CD4+ T cells from blood. All receptors come from a man aged 25-45 years with type 1 diabetes.

The CDR3 coding sequence is TGTGCCAGCAGTGTTGTGGGGGGCGCCTATGGCTACACCTTC. As protein: CASSVVGGAYGYTF. This chain connects TRBV2 to TRBJ1-2, with D possibly matching TRBD1 (6 bases). The CDR3 has 14 residues. V lost 4 bases, J lost 4 bases, and 13 bases lay in between. CDR1 SNHLY and CDR2 FYNNEI come from the germline V gene.

This clone was seen only a few times. The chain has TRBV19 and TRBJ1-2; 8 nucleotides agree with TRBD1. The CDR3 sequence is 15 residues long. V shed 5 bases and J 4 bases; nucleotides not matched to a gene: 9. Germline V gene data show CDR1 as LNHDA and CDR2 as SQIVND (reference sequence). CDR3 residues: CASSLLGQGGYGYTF. DNA for the CDR3: TGTGCCAGTAGTCTCCTTGGACAGGGAGGCTATGGCTACACCTTC. Full variable domain (outside the CDR3, taken from reference TRBV19 and TRBJ1-2): DGGITQSPKYLFRKEGQNVTLSCEQNLNHDAMYWYRQDPGQGLRLIYYSQIVNDFQKGDIAEGYSVSREKKESFPLTVTSAQKNPTAFYLCASSLLGQGGYGYTFGSGTRLTVV.

The CDR3 loop reads CASSEFGVAGNTIYF. CDR3 bases: TGTGCCAGCAGTGAATTCGGAGTGGCCGGAAACACCATATATTTT. The chain employs TRBV25-1 and TRBJ1-3; no definite D call. The CDR3 spans 15 residues. Trimming pared 1 base from V and 4 bases from J, leaving 11 bases between. Per germline, CDR1 MGHDK and CDR2 SYGVNS.

J is TRBJ2-3 and V is TRBV4-1; TRBD2 matches 10 bases. Germline CDR1 is MGHRA and CDR2 is YSYEKL. The CDR3 consists of 16 residues. The junction had 5 bases not matched to a gene; V was cut back by 4 bases and J by 1 base. CDR3 DNA sequence: TGCGCCAGCAGCCCGATAGGACTAGCGGGCACAGATACGCAGTATTTT. Amino acid sequence: CASSPIGLAGTDTQYF.

In this sample, this clone turned up a few times. This same CDR3 is encoded by further DNA sequences in the sample. The CDR3 coding sequence is TGTGCCAGCAGCTTAGACAGGGGACAGCCCCAGCATTTT. This sequence encodes CASSLDRGQPQHF. The J gene is TRBJ1-5, the V gene TRBV7-2; TRBD1 aligns across 7 bases. Unmatched junction bases numbered 1, after V lost 1 base and J lost 7 bases. This CDR3 has 13 amino acids. Germline CDR1 is SGHTA and CDR2 is FQGNSA.

This chain connects TRBV10-2 to TRBJ2-7; D is uncertain. CDR3 size: 14 residues. V lost 5 bases to trimming and J lost 6 bases, with 17 bases between them. The germline gives CDR1 WSHSY, CDR2 SAAADI. The CDR3 DNA reads as TGCGCCAGCAGTCTCCCGATCTTGACTCGCGAGCAGTACTTC. Translated, it gives CASSLPILTREQYF.

The chain uses TRBV5-5 and TRBJ2-7; D remains unclear. The CDR3 covers 14 residues. Germline-derived CDR1 and CDR2 are SGHKS and YYEKEE (reference sequence). V was shortened by 0 bases and J by 3 bases, with 10 bases between the two germline ends. Here the CDR3 reads CASSLEYVFYEQYF. CDR3 DNA: TGTGCCAGCAGCTTGGAGTACGTCTTCTACGAGCAGTACTTC.

This clone turned up a few times. The rearrangement uses TRBV9 and TRBJ2-7; tentatively, D is TRBD1 or TRBD2 (5 bases each). The germline CDR1 and CDR2 sequences are SGDLS and YYNGEE. The CDR3 has 15 amino acids. Trimming shortened V by 4 bases and J by 3 bases, and 17 bases separated the two germline ends. CDR3 coding DNA: TGTGCCAGCAGCCCAAAACCGGGACGGAACTACGAGCAGTACTTC. It encodes CASSPKPGRNYEQYF.

This clone appeared a few times. The V gene is TRBV7-6, the J gene TRBJ1-4, with unresolved D. The V gene lost 8 bases and the J gene lost 1 base, with 8 bases spanning the gap. The germline V gene has CDR1 SGHVS and CDR2 FNYEAQ. The length of the CDR3 is 13 residues. CDR3 in DNA: TGTGCCAGCTCTCATCGAACTAATGAAAAACTGTTTTTT. This codes for CASSHRTNEKLFF.

The sample holds a few counts of this clone. This sequence joins TRBV5-6 and TRBJ1-5; 8 bases fit TRBD1. V shed 4 bases and J 6 bases; nucleotides not matched to a gene: 9. Germline V gene sequence: CDR1 SGHDT, CDR2 YYEEEE. CDR3 length equals 15 residues. CDR3 amino acids: CASSARSGGGQPQHF. CDR3 nucleotide sequence: TGTGCCAGCAGCGCCAGGTCAGGGGGCGGTCAGCCCCAGCATTTT.

The J gene is TRBJ1-1, the V gene TRBV29-1; D is ambiguous. Germline V CDR1 and CDR2: SQVTM, ANQGSEA. CDR3 length: 12 residues. V lost 8 bases, J lost 4 bases, and 14 bases lay in between. The chain's CDR3 is CSQVGPGTEAFF. The CDR3 DNA reads TGCAGCCAGGTTGGGCCCGGCACTGAAGCTTTCTTT.

This CDR3 is CASSSRVSGNTIYF. DNA for the CDR3: TGTGCCAGCAGCTCCAGGGTCTCTGGAAACACCATATATTTT. The chain carries TRBV13 and TRBJ1-3, with D possibly matching TRBD1 (5 bases). Germline V gene sequence: CDR1 PRHDT, CDR2 FYEKMQ (reference sequence). V shed 4 bases and J shed 0 bases, with 7 bases lying between them. This CDR3 comprises 14 residues.

This clone was detected once. The V and J genes are TRBV7-9 and TRBJ2-5; 9 bases match TRBD1. This CDR3 has 16 residues. Looked up from germline, CDR1 is SEHNR and CDR2 is FQNEAQ (reference sequence). Trimming took 1 base from V and 3 from J; bases not matched to a gene: 6. DNA for the CDR3: TGTGCCAGCAGCTTAGGAGGGGACAGGGAAGAAGAGACCCAGTACTTC. This sequence encodes CASSLGGDREEETQYF.

This clone was observed a few times. This rearrangement joins TRBV27 to TRBJ2-2; D might be TRBD1 or TRBD2, each matching 5 bases. V lost 2 bases and J 2 bases, leaving 12 bases between the germline ends. The CDR3 is made up of 16 amino acids. CDR1 and CDR2 (germline): MNHEY, SMNVEV (reference sequence). In nucleotides, the CDR3 is TGTGCCAGCAGTTTAGTCGGGACGGTCAACACCGGGGAGCTGTTTTTT. Protein: CASSLVGTVNTGELFF.

The chain has TRBV27 and TRBJ2-7; 8 nucleotides align to TRBD2. CDR3 size: 15 residues. After removal of 4 bases from V and 1 base from J, the junction contained 6 bases not matched to a gene. Germline CDR1 MNHEY, CDR2 SMNVEV (reference sequence). CDR3: CASSSTGLESYEQYF. The CDR3 DNA reads as TGTGCCAGCAGTTCAACGGGACTAGAATCCTACGAGCAGTACTTC.

The rearrangement links TRBV5-4 to TRBJ2-7; the D gene could be TRBD1 or TRBD2 (5 bases each). Germline-derived CDR1 and CDR2 are SGHNT and YYREEE (reference sequence). V lost 0 bases and J 4 bases, leaving 11 bases between the germline ends. The CDR3 spans 14 residues. The CDR3 here is CASSLGGVAYEQYF. CDR3 nucleotide sequence: TGTGCCAGCAGCTTGGGAGGGGTCGCGTACGAGCAGTACTTC.

The V call is TRBV18, the J call TRBJ2-7; D remains unclear. The CDR3 is made up of 13 amino acids. Germline V lookup: CDR1 KGHSH, CDR2 LQKENI. The V and J ends lost 2 bases and 4 bases respectively, with 9 bases between them. The CDR3 loop is CASSPEGVYEQYF. Here the CDR3 DNA reads TGTGCCAGCTCACCAGAAGGTGTGTACGAGCAGTACTTC.

This clone was seen only a few times. The rearrangement uses TRBV7-2 and TRBJ2-1; 9 nucleotides agree with TRBD1. CDR1 SGHTA and CDR2 FQGNSA come from the germline V gene. The CDR3 extends over 13 amino acids. J gave up 7 bases and V 5 bases, and 3 bases lay outside the gene matches. For the CDR3, the DNA is TGTGCCAGCAGCGAACAGGGGGCGAATGAGCAGTTCTTC. It yields the protein CASSEQGANEQFF.

This clone was recorded a few times. V gene TRBV5-4 combines with J gene TRBJ2-5; D may be TRBD1 or TRBD2 (5 bases each). Germline V gene data show CDR1 as SGHNT and CDR2 as YYREEE (reference sequence). Trimming stripped 3 bases from V and 3 bases from J, with 15 bases between. The CDR3 consists of 15 residues. CDR3 protein: CASSWGGGYEETQYF. DNA for the CDR3: TGTGCCAGCAGCTGGGGTGGGGGTTACGAAGAGACCCAGTACTTC.

This clone was counted only a few times. V and J are TRBV30 and TRBJ1-3; tentative D call: TRBD1 (6 bases). The V end was cut by 4 bases, the J end by 2 bases, with 9 bases between. CDR1 is GTSNPN and CDR2 is SVGIG in the germline V gene (reference sequence). The CDR3 is 13 amino acids. This CDR3 is CAWTTGTGNTIYF. CDR3 DNA: TGTGCCTGGACGACAGGAACTGGAAACACCATATATTTT.

The rearrangement links TRBV7-8 to TRBJ2-7; D not resolved. The germline gives CDR1 SGHVS, CDR2 FQNEAQ. The germline V and J ends were trimmed by 1 base and 2 bases, with 12 bases remaining between them. This CDR3 has 15 residues. The CDR3 spells CASSLEHRSTYEQYF. CDR3 in DNA: TGTGCCAGCAGCTTAGAACATCGCTCCACCTACGAGCAGTACTTC.